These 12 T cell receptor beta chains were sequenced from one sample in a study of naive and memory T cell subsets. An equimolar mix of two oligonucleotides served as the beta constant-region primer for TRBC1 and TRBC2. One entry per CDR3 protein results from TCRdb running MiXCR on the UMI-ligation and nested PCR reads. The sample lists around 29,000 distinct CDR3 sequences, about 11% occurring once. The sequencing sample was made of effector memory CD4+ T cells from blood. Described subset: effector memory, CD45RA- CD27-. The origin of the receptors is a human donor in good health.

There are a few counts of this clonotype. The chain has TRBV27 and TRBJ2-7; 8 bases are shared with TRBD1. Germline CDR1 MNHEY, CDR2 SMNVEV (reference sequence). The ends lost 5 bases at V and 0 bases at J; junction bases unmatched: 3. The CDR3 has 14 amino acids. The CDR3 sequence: CASSRTGSSYEQYF. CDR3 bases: TGTGCCAGCAGTAGGACAGGGAGCTCCTACGAGCAGTACTTC.

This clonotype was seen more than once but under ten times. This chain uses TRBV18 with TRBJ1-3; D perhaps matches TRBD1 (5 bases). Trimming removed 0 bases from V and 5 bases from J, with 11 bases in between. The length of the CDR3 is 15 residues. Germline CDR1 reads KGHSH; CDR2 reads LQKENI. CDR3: CASSPPEGRRNTIYF. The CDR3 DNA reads TGTGCCAGCTCACCACCGGAGGGGCGCAGAAACACCATATATTTT.

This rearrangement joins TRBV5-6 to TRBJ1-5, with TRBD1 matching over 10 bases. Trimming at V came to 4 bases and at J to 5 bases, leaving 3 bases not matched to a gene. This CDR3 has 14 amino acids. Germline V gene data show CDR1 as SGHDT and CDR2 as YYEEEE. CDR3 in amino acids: CASSPGTGDQPQHF. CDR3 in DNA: TGTGCCAGCAGCCCTGGGACAGGGGATCAGCCCCAGCATTTT. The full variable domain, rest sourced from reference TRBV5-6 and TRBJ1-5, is DAGVTQSPTHLIKTRGQQVTLRCSPKSGHDTVSWYQQALGQGPQFIFQYYEEEERQRGNFPDRFSGHQFPNYSSELNVNALLLGDSALYLCASSPGTGDQPQHFGDGTRLSIL.

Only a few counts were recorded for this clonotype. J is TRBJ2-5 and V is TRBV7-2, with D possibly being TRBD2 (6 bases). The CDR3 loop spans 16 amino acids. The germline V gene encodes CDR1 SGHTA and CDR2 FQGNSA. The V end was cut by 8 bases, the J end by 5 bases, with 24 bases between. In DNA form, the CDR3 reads TGTGCCAGCTTTAAAGATGGGTGGGGGGTTTTGGAGACCCAGTACTTC. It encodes CASFKDGWGVLETQYF. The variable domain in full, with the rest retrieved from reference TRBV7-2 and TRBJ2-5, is GAGVSQSPSNKVTEKGKDVELRCDPISGHTALYWYRQSLGQGLEFLIYFQGNSAPDKSGLPSDRFSAERTGGSVSTLTIQRTQQEDSAVYLCASFKDGWGVLETQYFGPGTRLLVL.

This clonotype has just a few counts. The CDR3 sequence is CAISDGPRTPIYNEQFF. The CDR3 DNA reads TGTGCCATCAGTGATGGCCCCAGAACACCCATCTACAATGAGCAGTTCTTC. The rearrangement joins TRBV10-3 to TRBJ2-1; no clear D gene. The V gene's germline CDR1 is ENHRY and CDR2 SYGVKD. The CDR3 is 17 residues long. V shed 3 bases and J shed 3 bases, with 18 bases lying between them.

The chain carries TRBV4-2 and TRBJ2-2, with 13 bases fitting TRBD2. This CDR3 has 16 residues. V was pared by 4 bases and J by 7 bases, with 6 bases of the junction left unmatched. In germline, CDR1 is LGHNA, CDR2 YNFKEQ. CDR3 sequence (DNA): TGTGCCAGCAGCCTAACTAGCGGGGGGGCCGTCGGGGAGCTGTTTTTT. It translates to CASSLTSGGAVGELFF.

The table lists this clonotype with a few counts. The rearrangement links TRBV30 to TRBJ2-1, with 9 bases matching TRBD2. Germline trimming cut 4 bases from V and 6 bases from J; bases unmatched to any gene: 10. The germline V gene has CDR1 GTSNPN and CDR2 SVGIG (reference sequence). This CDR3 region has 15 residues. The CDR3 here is CAWTSGTSLGNEQFF. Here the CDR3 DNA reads TGTGCCTGGACTAGCGGGACATCCCTCGGCAATGAGCAGTTCTTC.

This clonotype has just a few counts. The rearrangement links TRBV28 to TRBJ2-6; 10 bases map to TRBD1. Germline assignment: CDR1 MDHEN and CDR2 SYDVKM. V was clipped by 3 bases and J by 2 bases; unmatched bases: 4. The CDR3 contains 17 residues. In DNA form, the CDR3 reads TGTGCCAGCAGTTTTCACGGGACAGGGGCTGGGGCCAACGTCCTGACTTTC. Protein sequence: CASSFHGTGAGANVLTF.

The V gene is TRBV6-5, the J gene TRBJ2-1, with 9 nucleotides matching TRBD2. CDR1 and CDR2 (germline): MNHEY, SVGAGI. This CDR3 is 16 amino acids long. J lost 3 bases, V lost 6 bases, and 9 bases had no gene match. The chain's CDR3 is CASRQIAGVNYNEQFF. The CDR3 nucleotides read TGTGCCAGCAGACAAATAGCGGGAGTTAACTACAATGAGCAGTTCTTC.

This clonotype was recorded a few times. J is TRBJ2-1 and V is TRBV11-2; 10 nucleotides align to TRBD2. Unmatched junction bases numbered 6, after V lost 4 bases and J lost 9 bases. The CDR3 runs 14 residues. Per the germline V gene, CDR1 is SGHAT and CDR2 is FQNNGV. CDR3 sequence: CASSYTSGRVEQFF. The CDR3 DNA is TGTGCCAGCAGCTATACAAGCGGGAGGGTTGAGCAGTTCTTC.

The CDR3 bases are TGTGCCAGCAGTAGGGACAGCCTAACCCTCGAGTACTTC. Encoded protein: CASSRDSLTLEYF. The V gene is TRBV6-1, the J gene TRBJ2-5, with 7 bases aligning to TRBD1. Germline assignment: CDR1 MNHNS and CDR2 SASEGT. Losses at the gene ends were 5 bases for V and 12 bases for J; bases not matched to a gene: 12. The CDR3 consists of 13 residues.

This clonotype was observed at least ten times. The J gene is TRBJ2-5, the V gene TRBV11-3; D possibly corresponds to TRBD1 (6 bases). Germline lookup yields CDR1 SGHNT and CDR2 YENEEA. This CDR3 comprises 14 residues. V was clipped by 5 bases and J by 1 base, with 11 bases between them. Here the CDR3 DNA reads TGTGCCAGCAGCGAACAGGGCTTCCAAGAGACCCAGTACTTC. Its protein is CASSEQGFQETQYF.